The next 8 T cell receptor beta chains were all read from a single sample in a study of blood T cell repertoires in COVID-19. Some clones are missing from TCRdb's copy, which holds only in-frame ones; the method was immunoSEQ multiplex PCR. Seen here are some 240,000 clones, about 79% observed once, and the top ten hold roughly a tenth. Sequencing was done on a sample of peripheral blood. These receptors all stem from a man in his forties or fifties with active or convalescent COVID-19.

The CDR3 here is CASSPRTGNSPLHF. DNA for the CDR3: TGTGCCAGCAGCCCGAGGACAGGGAATTCACCCCTCCACTTT. J is TRBJ1-6 and V is TRBV7-8, with TRBD1 identical over 8 bases. The CDR3 length is 14 residues. CDR1 is SGHVS, CDR2 FQNEAQ, per germline. The V segment lost 5 bases and the J segment 7 bases; nucleotides outside the gene matches: 4.

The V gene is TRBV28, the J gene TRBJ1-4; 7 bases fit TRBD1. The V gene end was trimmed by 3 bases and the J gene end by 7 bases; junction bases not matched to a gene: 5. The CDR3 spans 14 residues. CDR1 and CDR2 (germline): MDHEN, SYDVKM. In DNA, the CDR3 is TGTGCCAGCAGTTTTTGGGGACAGCGTGAAAAACTGTTTTTT. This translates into CASSFWGQREKLFF.

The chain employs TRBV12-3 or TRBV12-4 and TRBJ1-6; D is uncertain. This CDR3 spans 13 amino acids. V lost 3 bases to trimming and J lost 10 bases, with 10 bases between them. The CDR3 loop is CASSFYRESPLHF. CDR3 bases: TGTGCCAGCAGTTTTTATAGGGAGTCACCCCTCCACTTT.

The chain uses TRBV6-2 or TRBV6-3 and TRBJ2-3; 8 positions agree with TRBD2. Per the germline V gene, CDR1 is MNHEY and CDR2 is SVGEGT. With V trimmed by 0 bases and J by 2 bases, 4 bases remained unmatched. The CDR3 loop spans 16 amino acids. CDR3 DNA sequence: TGTGCCAGCAGTTACTCTAGGCGGGGGGCCACAGATACGCAGTATTTT. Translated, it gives CASSYSRRGATDTQYF.

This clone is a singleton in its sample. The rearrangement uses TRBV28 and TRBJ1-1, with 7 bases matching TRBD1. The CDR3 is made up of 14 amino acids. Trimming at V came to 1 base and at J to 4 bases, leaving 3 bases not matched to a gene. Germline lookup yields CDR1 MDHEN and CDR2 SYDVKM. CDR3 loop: CASSLLYRGTEAFF. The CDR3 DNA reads TGTGCCAGCAGTTTATTGTACAGGGGCACTGAAGCTTTCTTT.

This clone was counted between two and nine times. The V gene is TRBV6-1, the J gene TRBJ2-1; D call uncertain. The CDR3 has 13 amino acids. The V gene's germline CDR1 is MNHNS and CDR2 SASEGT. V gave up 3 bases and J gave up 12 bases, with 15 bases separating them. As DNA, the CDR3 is TGTGCCAGCAGTGATAACCTGGAGCCTGGGCAGTTCTTC. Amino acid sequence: CASSDNLEPGQFF.

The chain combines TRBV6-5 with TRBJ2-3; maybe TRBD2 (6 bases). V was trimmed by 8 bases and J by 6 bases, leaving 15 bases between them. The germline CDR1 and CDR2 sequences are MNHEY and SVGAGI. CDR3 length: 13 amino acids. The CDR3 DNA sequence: TGTGCCAGCCTTTCGGGGGATGGGGATACGCAGTATTTT. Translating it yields CASLSGDGDTQYF.

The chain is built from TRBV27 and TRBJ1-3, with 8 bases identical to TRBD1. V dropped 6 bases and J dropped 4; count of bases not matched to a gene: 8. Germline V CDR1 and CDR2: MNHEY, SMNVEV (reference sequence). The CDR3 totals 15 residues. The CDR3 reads CASSPRQGRGNTIYF. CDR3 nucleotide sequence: TGTGCCAGCAGCCCACGACAGGGGAGGGGAAACACCATATATTTT.